This TCR beta chain was retrieved from a study of CD8 T cells in Susac syndrome. RNA, at roughly 0.45 to 1 ug, was reverse transcribed with random hexamers. Across 54 Vbeta and 13 Jbeta, immunoSEQ multiplex PCR amplified TCR beta CDR3. TCRdb reprocessed the immunoSEQ multiplex PCR reads with MiXCR, giving one entry per CDR3 protein. This repertoire shows some 180,000 distinct CDR3 sequences, roughly 94% found once; its top ten account for around 0.1%. The CDR3 runs 14 residues. V was pared by 5 bases and J by 0 bases, with 11 bases between. Germline values: CDR1 MNHEY, CDR2 SVGAGI. Worth noting for this clonotype: Antigen: not known.

General study findings and limits: The number of individuals included in the study's TCR sequencing and HLA analysis was acknowledged as relatively small.

The source of this sequence is a human donor with Susac syndrome. The specimen was CD4+ T cells from PBMCs. V usage is TRBV6-5 and J usage is TRBJ2-7; D is ambiguous. CDR3 in DNA: TGTGCCAGCAGTACTATGACGGACTCCTACGAGCAGTACTTC. It codes for CASSTMTDSYEQYF.